One T cell receptor beta chain is described in this entry. This entry comes from a study of blood T cell repertoires in COVID-19. The wider study: Collection of acute and convalescent COVID-19 samples took place in the United States, Italy and Spain. The analysed material was cDNA or gDNA that came from T cells, B-cell-depleted T cells, or PBMCs.

The V end was cut by 9 bases, the J end by 0 bases, with 12 bases between. Germline loops: CDR1 KGHDR, CDR2 SFDVKD. CDR3 size: 14 residues. As handled by the study authors: Estimates of nucleated cell counts were drawn from the amplification of reference gene primers. TCRdb's table, derived via immunoSEQ multiplex PCR, lists solely in-frame clones and lacks some. The DNA was the basis for D and trimming; V, J and clone size are from that table. The data show 160,000 or so clones, with about four fifths seen just once and approximately 11% held by the top ten. The source is a man aged 55-75 years with active or convalescent COVID-19. Sequenced: peripheral blood. J is TRBJ2-3 and V is TRBV24-1; TRBD2 is a possible D gene (7 bases). The CDR3 loop reads CATLGRGSTDTQYF. As DNA, the CDR3 is TGTGCCACCCTGGGGAGGGGGAGCACAGATACGCAGTATTTT.